These 20 T cell receptor beta chains share one sample of origin, sequenced in a study of blood T cell repertoires in COVID-19. Some clones are missing from TCRdb's copy, which holds only in-frame ones; the method was immunoSEQ multiplex PCR. This table holds 360,000 or so clones, 85% to 90% found once. Specimen: PBMCs or T cells enriched from blood (not recorded which). All receptors come from a woman aged 30 to 39 who had recovered from COVID-19.

The chain combines TRBV10-1 with TRBJ1-3; 8 bases line up with TRBD1. This CDR3 has 17 residues. Unmatched junction bases numbered 7, after V lost 0 bases and J lost 3 bases. The V gene's germline CDR1 is WNHNN and CDR2 SYGVQD (reference sequence). Here the CDR3 reads CASSESQGRGLGNTIYF. For the CDR3, the DNA is TGCGCCAGCAGTGAGTCGCAGGGCAGGGGGCTTGGAAACACCATATATTTT.

Written as DNA, the CDR3 is TGCGCCAGCAGCTTGGAGAGGCAGGGTTTCCTACCGGGCTACACCTTC. Translating it yields CASSLERQGFLPGYTF. The chain has TRBV5-1 and TRBJ1-2; the D gene is possibly TRBD1 (5 bases). This CDR3 spans 16 amino acids. V shed 0 bases and J shed 8 bases, with 20 bases lying between them. CDR1 SGHRS and CDR2 YFSETQ come from the germline V gene.

This chain uses TRBV5-1 with TRBJ2-1; 11 bases are shared with TRBD2. The CDR3 is made up of 18 amino acids. CDR1 SGHRS and CDR2 YFSETQ come from the germline V gene. The junction had 13 bases not matched to a gene; V was cut back by 0 bases and J by 8 bases. CDR3 nucleotides: TGCGCCAGCAGCTTGGGGTGGAGGAGTAGCGGGAGGGTCGATGAGCAGTTCTTC. Its translation is CASSLGWRSSGRVDEQFF.

A note on this clone: Other DNA variants within this sample encode the same CDR3. The gene calls are TRBV4-1 and TRBJ1-2, with a possible D match to TRBD1 (6 bases). The germline V and J ends were trimmed by 3 bases and 3 bases, with 14 bases remaining between them. The germline CDR1 and CDR2 sequences are MGHRA and YSYEKL. The CDR3 is 15 amino acids. Here the CDR3 DNA reads TGCGCCAGCAGCCACAGCCAGGGGCTTGACTATGGCTACACCTTC. Amino acid sequence: CASSHSQGLDYGYTF.

The V gene is TRBV2, the J gene TRBJ2-7; 9 bases match TRBD1. Germline V gives CDR1 SNHLY, CDR2 FYNNEI. The CDR3 has 13 amino acids. The DNA of the CDR3 is TGTGCGAGCTTGGGGGACAGGGAGGGCGAGCAGTACTTC. Its protein is CASLGDREGEQYF.

The CDR3 DNA is TGTGCCAGCAGTTCACTCAGGGGCTATGGCTACACCTTC. Translation gives CASSSLRGYGYTF. The genes are TRBV27 and TRBJ1-2; a weak D match, TRBD1 (6 bases). Germline CDR1 and CDR2: MNHEY and SMNVEV (reference sequence). V lost 4 bases and J lost 4, with 10 bases in between. The CDR3 is 13 residues long.

The chain has TRBV6-2 or TRBV6-3 and TRBJ2-6; TRBD1 might be the D (5 bases). V lost 2 bases and J lost 0, with 17 bases in between. There are 19 residues in the CDR3. Germline-derived CDR1 and CDR2 are MNHEY and SVGEGT. The CDR3 loop is CASSYRVGRESSGANVLTF. CDR3 DNA: TGTGCCAGCAGTTACCGCGTAGGCAGGGAATCCTCTGGGGCCAACGTCCTGACTTTC.

The rearrangement joins TRBV4-1 to TRBJ1-3, with unresolved D. From germline, CDR1 is MGHRA and CDR2 YSYEKL. This CDR3 contains 15 residues. Deletions cut 1 base from V and 0 bases from J, with 7 bases between. This CDR3 is CASSQVDSSGNTIYF. For the CDR3, the DNA is TGCGCCAGCAGCCAAGTGGACTCCTCTGGAAACACCATATATTTT.

As DNA, the CDR3 is TGTGCCAGCAGGAGAGACGGGGAGCTGTTTTTT. Its translation is CASRRDGELFF. The V call is TRBV9, the J call TRBJ2-2, with D hard to call. Germline V gene lookup returns CDR1 SGDLS and CDR2 YYNGEE. Trimming shortened V by 5 bases and J by 7 bases, and 6 bases separated the two germline ends. The CDR3 extends over 11 amino acids. The full variable domain, rest sourced from reference TRBV9 and TRBJ2-2, is DSGVTQTPKHLITATGQRVTLRCSPRSGDLSVYWYQQSLDQGLQFLIQYYNGEERAKGNILERFSAQQFPDLHSELNLSSLELGDSALYFCASRRDGELFFGEGSRLTVL.

V gene TRBV12-5 combines with J gene TRBJ1-2; TRBD1 aligns across 9 bases. With 0 bases clipped from V and 4 bases from J, the junction kept 9 bases outside the gene matches. CDR1 is LGHNT, CDR2 FRNRAP, per germline. The CDR3 extends over 17 amino acids. Here the CDR3 DNA reads TGTGCTAGTGGTTTGGTACAGGGGGCGAAGCCCTTCTATGGCTACACCTTC. Residues: CASGLVQGAKPFYGYTF.

This clone occurred a few times. Written as DNA, the CDR3 is TGTGCCAGCAGCTTGGGACAGGGTATCAGTGAAAAACTGTTTTTT. Its translation: CASSLGQGISEKLFF. V and J are TRBV5-4 and TRBJ1-4, with TRBD1 identical over 7 bases. CDR3 length equals 15 residues. From germline, CDR1 is SGHNT and CDR2 YYREEE (reference sequence). With V trimmed by 0 bases and J by 7 bases, 6 bases remained unmatched.

This chain connects TRBV10-3 to TRBJ2-1, with TRBD2 as a possible D gene (5 bases). V was trimmed by 6 bases and J by 10 bases, leaving 13 bases between them. The CDR3 extends over 12 amino acids. The V gene's germline CDR1 is ENHRY and CDR2 SYGVKD. Here the CDR3 reads CAISLTEVEQFF. The CDR3 bases are TGTGCCATCAGCTTGACGGAGGTAGAGCAGTTCTTC.

The chain uses TRBV18 and TRBJ2-5; 14 positions match TRBD2. The CDR3 has 23 residues. Trimming cost V 3 bases and J 4 bases; bases outside gene matches: 25. CDR1 is KGHSH and CDR2 is LQKENI in the germline V gene. The CDR3: CASSPRLAGGQQAPTPGRETQYF. CDR3 sequence (DNA): TGTGCCAGCTCACCCCGACTAGCGGGGGGGCAGCAGGCCCCAACGCCCGGTCGAGAGACCCAGTACTTC.

This clone was seen once. The rearrangement joins TRBV5-1 to TRBJ2-2, with a weak D call TRBD1 (5 bases). The CDR3 totals 18 residues. V was shortened by 0 bases and J by 1 base, with 16 bases between the two germline ends. The V gene's germline CDR1 is SGHRS and CDR2 YFSETQ. CDR3 sequence (DNA): TGCGCCAGCAGCTTGGACCAGGGCCACTACTTGAACACCGGGGAGCTGTTTTTT. Translated: CASSLDQGHYLNTGELFF.

The chain is built from TRBV5-6 and TRBJ2-1; tentatively, D is TRBD1 (7 bases). The germline V gene encodes CDR1 SGHDT and CDR2 YYEEEE. CDR3 size: 16 residues. The ends were cut back, 4 bases at V and 5 bases at J, with 19 bases in the middle. The CDR3 sequence: CASSPGGGTANNEQFF. Written as DNA, the CDR3 is TGTGCCAGCAGCCCCGGAGGGGGGACAGCTAACAATGAGCAGTTCTTC.

The chain employs TRBV6-2 or TRBV6-3 and TRBJ2-7; 7 nucleotides agree with TRBD1. Germline CDR1 is MNHEY and CDR2 is SVGEGT. V was pared by 2 bases and J by 0 bases, with 7 bases of the junction left unmatched. The CDR3 is 16 amino acids. The DNA for the CDR3 is TGTGCCAGCAGTTACACGGACAGGCAAAGCTCCTACGAGCAGTACTTC. Amino acid sequence: CASSYTDRQSSYEQYF.

The chain links TRBV6-5 to TRBJ2-7; D gene uncertain. Germline V lookup: CDR1 MNHEY, CDR2 SVGAGI. CDR3 size: 11 residues. Trimming shortened V by 0 bases and J by 6 bases, and 3 bases separated the two germline ends. The CDR3 coding sequence is TGTGCCAGCAGTTACTCGAGCGAGCAGTACTTC. Amino acid sequence: CASSYSSEQYF.

This rearrangement joins TRBV18 to TRBJ2-3; 7 positions match TRBD1. The CDR3 loop spans 15 amino acids. Germline loops: CDR1 KGHSH, CDR2 LQKENI. Germline trimming cut 4 bases from V and 2 bases from J; bases unmatched to any gene: 6. The CDR3 protein is CASSLRTGDTDTQYF. The CDR3 nucleotides read TGTGCCAGCTCACTGAGGACAGGCGACACAGATACGCAGTATTTT.

CDR3 sequence (DNA): TGTGCCAGCTCACCGCCCTCCGGGACAGGGTTTGAAAAACTGTTTTTT. This sequence encodes CASSPPSGTGFEKLFF. The rearrangement joins TRBV18 to TRBJ1-4; TRBD1 matches 9 bases. The V gene end was trimmed by 3 bases and the J gene end by 7 bases; junction bases not matched to a gene: 9. Germline-derived CDR1 and CDR2 are KGHSH and LQKENI. The CDR3 extends over 16 amino acids.

This rearrangement joins TRBV6-2 or TRBV6-3 to TRBJ1-2; 8 positions agree with TRBD1. The V segment lost 2 bases and the J segment 4 bases; nucleotides outside the gene matches: 9. The germline V gene encodes CDR1 MNHEY and CDR2 SVGEGT. This CDR3 is 16 amino acids long. The CDR3 DNA is TGTGCCAGCAGTTACACGGACAGGGAGGCCATCTATGGCTACACCTTC. This translates into CASSYTDREAIYGYTF.